This TCR beta chain was documented in a study of cytomegalovirus exposure and HLA in healthy donors (TCRdb year 2017). About the full investigation: According to a later analysis, the 120 or so validation repertoires were produced on the same platform as the roughly 720 repertoires of the first cohort. The study was designed to test whether signatures of past pathogen exposure could be identified by cataloging public T cell receptors. In addition to the first cohort of about 650 subjects, a separate validation cohort of 120 different subjects was used. To predict cytomegalovirus infection status, the study brought together high-throughput TCR immunosequencing, statistical association of individual TCRs with disease status, and machine learning. General study outcomes and caveats: A total of 164 TCR beta chains were listed by the study as associated with cytomegalovirus. Across donors, most TCR sequences were observed very rarely, whereas some public TCRs were present in many individuals. All 120 or so repertoires were used to score co-occurrence in the validation cohort in a later analysis, because that analysis had no HLA typing for the cohort. The authors suggested that the approach could potentially be extended to other disease states and immunological phenotypes. In a later analysis, TCRs clustered in the first cohort were found to also tend to co-occur in the 120 validation repertoires, with 85% to 95% of cluster scores above 0. The classifier was reported to diagnose cytomegalovirus status with high specificity and sensitivity in both the original and validation cohorts. A few of the identified cytomegalovirus-associated TCR beta chains were confirmed in vitro to be specific for cytomegalovirus antigens.

Donors formed part of the validation cohort, which comprised about 120 subjects and was distinct from the first cohort of several hundred subjects. On this clone: This clone's antigen is unknown. No much larger clone exists at a distance of one base, and base qualities are not known.

The library was prepared using the immunoSEQ multiplex PCR assay. The authors' pipeline ran thus. To diagnose cytomegalovirus status from the catalog of TCR beta chain sequences, a statistical classification framework was built. The clones in this table, taken by TCRdb from immuneACCESS, are in-frame only. Not every clone is retained; where verified, under half of the shortfall comes from an unresolved V gene, and the cause of the rest is unknown. For V, J and clone size, that table is used; D and trimming come from the DNA. The sample contains approximately 120,000 clones, 88% of them found a single time. The ten largest clones take up about 2% of the sample. Germline trimming amounts to 2 bases on V and 6 bases on J, with 13 as the count of junction bases outside the gene matches. The CDR3 has 17 amino acids, counting the end cysteine and phenylalanine. Just CDR3 DNA is preserved here, 51 bases in frame from base 1. CDR1 SGHRS and CDR2 YFSETQ are derived from the germline V gene.

The chain uses TRBV5-1 and TRBJ2-3; 9 central nucleotides agree with TRBD2. This TCR was recovered from a woman under 30 in good health and CMV-seronegative. Sequenced material: PBMCs. The base sequence is TGCGCCAGCAGCTTAGGCCCGAGGAGCGGGGGGTTGGATACGCAGTATTTT. It translates to CASSLGPRSGGLDTQYF.